The 28 T cell receptor beta chains below all came from one sample that was sequenced in a study of T cells after yellow fever vaccination (dated by TCRdb to 2018 to 2020). Library generation was performed with 5' RACE. Instrument used: Illumina HiSeq 2500. Using fastp trimming at Q25 and MiXCR clonotype assembly, TCRdb reanalyzed the public sequencing data and kept in-frame beta chains. Every distinct CDR3 protein forms one entry, paired with its most common genes and DNA. This sample holds under 150,000 distinct CDR3 sequences; approximately 7.7% were observed only once. The ten largest account for about 0.73% of the sample. Read against the paper, the sample's treatment or condition label means: live attenuated yellow fever vaccine strain. Sequencing used CD4+ T cells sorted from PBMCs, obtained 5 days after the yellow fever booster vaccination. Receptors originate from a man aged 25 to 40 who received the YFV17D yellow fever vaccine.

This clonotype was detected ten times or more. The chain carries TRBV5-1 and TRBJ2-3; 11 bases match TRBD2. This CDR3 has 16 amino acids. CDR1 and CDR2 (germline): SGHRS, YFSETQ. With V trimmed by 4 bases and J by 3 bases, 7 bases remained unmatched. CDR3: CASSGLAGGGTDTQYF. The CDR3 nucleotides are TGCGCCAGCAGCGGGCTAGCGGGAGGCGGGACAGATACGCAGTATTTT.

This clonotype was seen more than once but under ten times. The chain uses TRBV5-1 and TRBJ1-2; no clear D gene. This CDR3 comprises 15 residues. Germline V gene sequence: CDR1 SGHRS, CDR2 YFSETQ. Trimming removed 2 bases from V and 2 bases from J, with 13 bases in between. The CDR3 DNA sequence: TGCGCCAGCAGCTTCGTTGGATCCCTGAACTATGGCTACACCTTC. Its translation: CASSFVGSLNYGYTF.

The table lists this clonotype with many counts. The chain joins TRBV5-1 to TRBJ2-7; no definite D call. This CDR3 comprises 13 residues. Germline CDR1 SGHRS, CDR2 YFSETQ. With 4 bases removed from V and 2 bases from J, the gap between germline ends came to 10 bases. The CDR3 here is CASSQLRTYEQYF. CDR3 DNA sequence: TGCGCCAGCAGCCAACTGAGGACCTACGAGCAGTACTTC.

This clonotype was found many times. CDR3: CASSQRTGALEQYF. CDR3 in DNA: TGCGCCAGCAGCCAAAGGACAGGGGCACTTGAGCAGTACTTC. V and J are TRBV4-3 and TRBJ2-7; TRBD1 aligns across 9 bases. This CDR3 contains 14 residues. Germline V CDR1 and CDR2: LGHNA, YSLEER. The J segment lost 7 bases and the V segment lost 2 bases, leaving 6 bases of the junction unmatched.

As regards this clonotype: A much larger clone lies one base from this, so it may be a read error. The chain's CDR3 is CASSGAGWDETQYF. The CDR3 nucleotides read TGTGCCAGCTCCGGGGCAGGGTGGGATGAGACCCAGTACTTC. The chain is built from TRBV6-1 and TRBJ2-5; D assignment may be TRBD1 or TRBD2 (5 bases each). The CDR3 totals 14 residues. V was shortened by 8 bases and J by 5 bases, with 18 bases between the two germline ends. Germline loops: CDR1 MNHNS, CDR2 SASEGT.

The table lists this clonotype with many counts. The rearrangement joins TRBV5-1 to TRBJ1-1; unclear D gene. The germline V gene has CDR1 SGHRS and CDR2 YFSETQ. The CDR3 is made up of 14 amino acids. V shed 4 bases and J shed 6 bases, with 16 bases lying between them. For the CDR3, the DNA is TGCGCCAGCAGCGGTCTGGCCTTGGGCGCTGAAGCTTTCTTT. It yields the protein CASSGLALGAEAFF.

This clonotype was detected many times. The rearrangement joins TRBV20-1 to TRBJ2-3; D gene uncertain. Trimming took off 1 base at V and 4 bases at J, with 9 bases between the two ends. The germline gives CDR1 DFQATT, CDR2 SNEGSKA (reference sequence). CDR3 length: 13 residues. CDR3 protein: CSARAGSPDTQYF. The CDR3 region has the DNA TGCAGTGCTAGAGCTGGGTCCCCAGATACGCAGTATTTT.

Only a few counts were recorded for this clonotype. The chain recombines TRBV3-1 with TRBJ2-6; D is ambiguous. The germline V and J ends were trimmed by 4 bases and 2 bases, with 18 bases remaining between them. Germline loops: CDR1 LGHDT, CDR2 YNNKEL (reference sequence). The CDR3 totals 18 residues. The CDR3 reads CASSPSGLRGTGANVLTF. The CDR3 region has the DNA TGTGCCAGCAGCCCAAGTGGTCTACGTGGGACTGGGGCCAACGTCCTGACTTTC.

This clonotype was seen more than once but under ten times. V and J are TRBV6-1 and TRBJ2-2; D is unclear. The CDR3 runs 13 residues. Germline CDR1 MNHNS, CDR2 SASEGT. Trimming removed 11 bases at V and 5 bases at J, with 15 bases between. CDR3 coding DNA: TGTGCCTCTCGAACTGTGGCGACCGGGGAGCTGTTTTTT. This gives the protein CASRTVATGELFF.

V usage is TRBV7-9 and J usage is TRBJ2-5; D may match TRBD1 or TRBD2 (5 bases each). CDR1 SEHNR and CDR2 FQNEAQ come from the germline V gene (reference sequence). Deletions cut 3 bases from V and 6 bases from J, with 11 bases between. The CDR3 is 13 amino acids. The CDR3 region has the DNA TGTGCCAGCAGCTTTTTCCGGGACCAGACCCAGTACTTC. This gives the protein CASSFFRDQTQYF.

The chain couples TRBV5-1 to TRBJ2-1; the D gene is possibly TRBD2 (6 bases). V lost 2 bases, J lost 6 bases, and 12 bases lay in between. The CDR3 loop spans 14 amino acids. CDR1 is SGHRS and CDR2 is YFSETQ in the germline V gene. The CDR3 coding sequence is TGCGCCAGCAGCTTACCGGGAGTGATCAATGAGCAGTTCTTC. This gives the protein CASSLPGVINEQFF.

This clonotype was seen repeatedly, ten times or more. No DNA is shown, since the ends of the CDR3 on it are uncertain; the CDR3 is the one TCRdb lists. This sequence joins TRBV21-1 and TRBJ2-3; no check of the table's D call, TRBD2, against the DNA was made. TRBV21-1 is assigned pseudogene status. The CDR3 length equals 16 residues, ends included. The CDR3 loop is CASSKVGSGSTDTQYF.

This clonotype was seen ten or more times. The rearrangement uses TRBV20-1 and TRBJ2-1, with D possibly TRBD2 on 6 matching bases. The germline V and J ends were trimmed by 6 bases and 0 bases, with 18 bases remaining between them. This CDR3 comprises 16 residues. CDR1 and CDR2 (germline): DFQATT, SNEGSKA (reference sequence). DNA of the CDR3: TGCAGTGCCGCCGGTATAGCGGTAAGCTCCTACAATGAGCAGTTCTTC. Its protein is CSAAGIAVSSYNEQFF.

This clonotype has ten or more counts. This chain joins TRBV20-1 and TRBJ1-4; D uncertain. CDR3 size: 11 residues. Germline assignment: CDR1 DFQATT and CDR2 SNEGSKA (reference sequence). The V and J ends lost 3 bases and 5 bases respectively, with 4 bases between them. This chain's CDR3 is CSASKNEKLFF. CDR3 nucleotides: TGCAGTGCTAGTAAAAATGAAAAACTGTTTTTT.

This clonotype has at least ten counts. The chain has TRBV7-2 and TRBJ2-3; perhaps TRBD2 as D (5 bases). V was cut by 1 base and J by 8 bases, with 13 bases left in between. The CDR3 consists of 14 residues. Per germline, CDR1 SGHTA and CDR2 FQGNSA. The DNA of the CDR3 is TGTGCCAGCAGCTTAGATAGGACGGCGGGTACGCAGTATTTT. This encodes CASSLDRTAGTQYF.

Many counts were recorded for this clonotype. The rearrangement uses TRBV20-1 and TRBJ2-7, with D maybe TRBD2 (6 bases). Trimming stripped 5 bases from V and 5 bases from J, with 10 bases between. The CDR3 has 11 amino acids. Germline V gives CDR1 DFQATT, CDR2 SNEGSKA (reference sequence). DNA of the CDR3: TGCAGTGCTGGGGCGGGGAACGAGCAGTACTTC. Protein product: CSAGAGNEQYF.

This clonotype was counted ten times or more. The chain recombines TRBV6-1 with TRBJ2-2; a possible D gene is TRBD2 (5 bases). Germline CDR1 MNHNS, CDR2 SASEGT. CDR3 length: 16 amino acids. V was cut by 8 bases and J by 8 bases, with 24 bases left in between. This CDR3 is CASPEGGISVNGELFF. CDR3 nucleotides: TGTGCCAGCCCCGAGGGTGGGATTAGTGTTAATGGGGAGCTGTTTTTT.

V is TRBV5-1 and J is TRBJ1-4; unclear D gene. The V end was cut by 3 bases, the J end by 7 bases, with 16 bases between. The length of the CDR3 is 15 residues. CDR1 and CDR2 from the germline V gene are SGHRS and YFSETQ. The CDR3 bases are TGCGCCAGCAGCTCAACCGGGAAAGGGCTTGAAAAACTGTTTTTT. Translated: CASSSTGKGLEKLFF.

The genes are TRBV5-8 and TRBJ2-2; TRBD2 aligns across 8 bases. The junction had 6 bases not matched to a gene; V was cut back by 3 bases and J by 2 bases. The CDR3 is 16 residues long. Germline CDR1 reads SGHTS; CDR2 reads YDEGEE. The DNA for the CDR3 is TGTGCCAGCAGCTCAGAACTAGCGGAAAACACCGGGGAGCTGTTTTTT. Amino acids: CASSSELAENTGELFF. The variable domain in full, completed from reference TRBV5-8 and TRBJ2-2, reads EAGVTQSPTHLIKTRGQQATLRCSPISGHTSVYWYQQALGLGLQFLLWYDEGEERNRGNFPPRFSGRQFPNYSSELNVNALELEDSALYLCASSSELAENTGELFFGEGSRLTVL.

This clonotype was counted at least ten times. DNA of the CDR3: TGTGCTAGTGGTTTGGACCCCCCTGGGGTCACGATCCACACCGGGGAGCTGTTTTTT. It is translated as CASGLDPPGVTIHTGELFF. The V call is TRBV12-5, the J call TRBJ2-2; D uncertain. Germline V CDR1 and CDR2: LGHNT, FRNRAP. CDR3 length: 19 residues. V lost 1 base and J 3 bases, leaving 21 bases between the germline ends.

This clonotype was picked up a small number of times. V is TRBV7-9 and J is TRBJ2-7; a weak D match, TRBD2 (5 bases). The ends were cut back, 1 base at V and 3 bases at J, with 13 bases in the middle. Germline lookup yields CDR1 SEHNR and CDR2 FQNEAQ (reference sequence). The CDR3 has 15 residues. For the CDR3, the DNA is TGTGCCAGCAGCTTAGATGCAGGAGCGGTCTACGAGCAGTACTTC. This sequence encodes CASSLDAGAVYEQYF.

Turning to this clonotype: A much larger clone differs from this one at a single base, so this may be a read error. The rearrangement links TRBV5-6 to TRBJ2-5; D may be TRBD1 (6 bases). The germline V gene encodes CDR1 SGHDT and CDR2 YYEEEE. The CDR3 sequence is 14 residues long. CDR3 in DNA: TGTGCCAGCAGCCTTCAGGGGACCCAAGGGACCCAGTACTTC. Translation: CASSLQGTQGTQYF.

This clonotype was counted at least ten times. V usage is TRBV4-3 and J usage is TRBJ2-7; no firm D call. V lost 0 bases and J lost 6, with 15 bases in between. The germline gives CDR1 LGHNA, CDR2 YSLEER. The CDR3 spans 15 residues. The CDR3 loop reads CASSQDFTAPGEQYF. CDR3 coding DNA: TGCGCCAGCAGCCAAGATTTTACGGCGCCAGGCGAGCAGTACTTC.

This clonotype was picked up many times. This chain uses TRBV29-1 with TRBJ2-3, with D possibly called TRBD1 or TRBD2 (5 bases each). Germline CDR1 SQVTM, CDR2 ANQGSEA. Trimming took off 6 bases at V and 8 bases at J, with 12 bases between the two ends. The CDR3 spans 11 residues. DNA of the CDR3: TGCAGCGTAAGGGACCCGCCTACGCAGTATTTT. Translation gives CSVRDPPTQYF.

The chain combines TRBV2 with TRBJ2-3, with 16 bases matching TRBD2. This CDR3 spans 17 amino acids. The V gene's germline CDR1 is SNHLY and CDR2 FYNNEI. CDR3 amino acids: CTCSRGTSGRALGTQYF. Written as DNA, the CDR3 is TGTACCTGCAGTCGCGGGACTAGCGGGAGGGCGTTGGGCACGCAGTATTTT.

This clonotype was picked up many times. The genes are TRBV6-2 or TRBV6-3 and TRBJ2-7; D uncertain. Trimming pared 6 bases from V and 2 bases from J, leaving 8 bases between. Looked up from germline, CDR1 is MNHEY and CDR2 is SVGEGT. The CDR3 consists of 12 residues. The CDR3 coding sequence is TGTGCCAGCAGAAACCCCACCTACGAGCAGTACTTC. This encodes CASRNPTYEQYF.

This clonotype was found a few times. The chain is built from TRBV7-9 and TRBJ2-7; no firm D call. The V gene's germline CDR1 is SEHNR and CDR2 FQNEAQ (reference sequence). Trimming removed 5 bases at V and 3 bases at J, with 11 bases between. The CDR3 loop spans 13 amino acids. CDR3 amino acids: CASSDKSDYEQYF. CDR3 bases: TGTGCCAGCAGCGATAAAAGCGACTACGAGCAGTACTTC.

This clonotype has at least ten counts. The chain joins TRBV20-1 to TRBJ1-2; D might be TRBD1 (5 bases). There are 15 residues in the CDR3. V lost 3 bases and J 8 bases, leaving 22 bases between the germline ends. Germline V gene lookup returns CDR1 DFQATT and CDR2 SNEGSKA (reference sequence). The CDR3 nucleotides are TGCAGTGCTAGGCGTATTGTGGGGCAATCGAAGGGCTACACCTTC. Its protein product is CSARRIVGQSKGYTF.